The source of this T cell receptor beta chain is a study of cytomegalovirus exposure and HLA in healthy donors. V lost 10 bases to trimming and J lost 3 bases; unmatched junction nucleotides: 5. CDR1 is MNHNS, CDR2 SASEGT, per germline. The CDR3 loop spans 13 amino acids. This clone was found a few times. The antigen is unknown. The PCR used 60 Vbeta and 13 Jbeta primers. Clones were sequenced by immunoSEQ multiplex PCR, and TCRdb holds only the in-frame ones, with some missing. This table has just over 200,000 clones, around four fifths appearing once. Study conclusions and caveats: Analysis was performed later, and it showed HLA-associated TCR beta chains to be more clonally expanded than equally common others. The study flagged approximately 180 TCR beta chains as cytomegalovirus-associated.

This sequence joins TRBV6-1 and TRBJ1-1; 10 bases map to TRBD1. Sequenced input: PBMCs. The receptor was isolated from a middle-aged woman in good health and CMV-seronegative. The CDR3 region has the DNA TGTGCCACCAGCGGACAGGGGGACACTGAAGCTTTCTTT. This sequence encodes CATSGQGDTEAFF.